What follows are 30 T cell receptor beta chains derived from one specimen sequenced in a study of cytomegalovirus exposure and HLA in healthy donors. It was with 60 Vbeta and 13 Jbeta primers that the PCR ran. Clones were read by immunoSEQ multiplex PCR, and TCRdb kept only the in-frame ones, dropping some. Of some 110,000 clones detected, around 74% appear once; the ten largest clones hold around 4.9%. The material sequenced was PBMCs. The receptors were gathered from a young man in good health and CMV-seropositive.

This rearrangement joins TRBV14 to TRBJ2-1, with 9 bases identical to TRBD2. This CDR3 spans 14 amino acids. The ends lost 4 bases at V and 8 bases at J; junction bases unmatched: 6. Germline V lookup: CDR1 SGHDN, CDR2 FVKESK. In DNA, the CDR3 is TGTGCCAGCAGCCCGGGACTAGCTAACCATGAGCAGTTCTTC. It is translated as CASSPGLANHEQFF.

The V call is TRBV18, the J call TRBJ1-2, with D maybe TRBD1 (5 bases). The CDR3 loop spans 16 amino acids. V shed 3 bases and J shed 4 bases, with 18 bases lying between them. CDR1 is KGHSH and CDR2 is LQKENI in the germline V gene. CDR3 in amino acids: CASSPVSTVIGYGYTF. The DNA for the CDR3 is TGTGCCAGCTCACCTGTTTCGACAGTAATTGGCTATGGCTACACCTTC.

This clone was picked up a small number of times. The chain uses TRBV5-5 and TRBJ1-4; 7 bases are shared with TRBD1. The length of the CDR3 is 14 residues. Germline CDR1 reads SGHKS; CDR2 reads YYEKEE (reference sequence). The ends lost 5 bases at V and 7 bases at J; junction bases unmatched: 8. The CDR3 reads CASRSDRVSEKLFF. DNA of the CDR3: TGTGCCAGCAGAAGCGACAGGGTGTCTGAAAAACTGTTTTTT.

The chain recombines TRBV6-4 with TRBJ1-1; D may be TRBD1 (6 bases). CDR3 size: 15 residues. The germline V gene has CDR1 MRHNA and CDR2 SNTAGT. Between the trimmed V and J ends, which lost 4 bases and 1 base, there was a span of 13 bases. This CDR3 reads CASSVTGMANTEAFF. In DNA form, the CDR3 reads TGTGCCAGCAGTGTGACAGGAATGGCGAACACTGAAGCTTTCTTT.

This clone was observed once. The chain combines TRBV2 with TRBJ1-4, with a tentative D call TRBD1 (6 bases). The CDR3 contains 14 residues. Trimming pared 8 bases from V and 6 bases from J, leaving 16 bases between. Per the germline V gene, CDR1 is SNHLY and CDR2 is FYNNEI. CDR3 amino acids: CASGVGARDEKLFF. CDR3 DNA sequence: TGTGCCAGCGGGGTGGGGGCTAGAGATGAAAAACTGTTTTTT.

The V gene is TRBV4-1, the J gene TRBJ1-2; tentatively, D is TRBD1 (5 bases). The ends were cut back, 0 bases at V and 1 base at J, with 9 bases in the middle. Germline values: CDR1 MGHRA, CDR2 YSYEKL. The CDR3 runs 15 residues. The CDR3 region has the DNA TGCGCCAGCAGCCAAGATGGGGCAGTTAACTATGGCTACACCTTC. Its translation is CASSQDGAVNYGYTF.

The V call is TRBV7-7, the J call TRBJ2-5; the match to TRBD1 covers 7 bases. V was clipped by 5 bases and J by 11 bases; unmatched bases: 14. Per germline, CDR1 SSHAT and CDR2 FNYEAQ (reference sequence). This CDR3 contains 14 residues. CDR3 in amino acids: CASSPNKGALEQYF. The CDR3, as DNA: TGTGCCAGCAGCCCGAATAAGGGGGCGCTTGAGCAGTACTTC.

The chain uses TRBV5-1 and TRBJ2-3; 8 positions match TRBD1. Trimming cost V 4 bases and J 5 bases; bases outside gene matches: 12. CDR1 SGHRS and CDR2 YFSETQ come from the germline V gene. The CDR3 is made up of 16 amino acids. The CDR3 sequence is CASSPSVGQGRDTQYF. CDR3 nucleotide sequence: TGCGCCAGCAGCCCGTCGGTAGGACAGGGAAGAGATACGCAGTATTTT.

This chain joins TRBV5-1 and TRBJ2-7; D might be TRBD1 (5 bases). Germline assignment: CDR1 SGHRS and CDR2 YFSETQ. The CDR3 loop spans 15 amino acids. V lost 4 bases, J lost 2 bases, and 16 bases lay in between. CDR3 amino acids: CASSPPDRAAYEQYF. The DNA of the CDR3 is TGCGCCAGCAGCCCGCCCGACAGAGCCGCCTACGAGCAGTACTTC.

The chain employs TRBV5-4 and TRBJ2-5; 9 nucleotides line up with TRBD1. The CDR3 contains 15 residues. J gave up 6 bases and V 3 bases, and 9 bases lay outside the gene matches. Germline loops: CDR1 SGHNT, CDR2 YYREEE (reference sequence). For the CDR3, the DNA is TGTGCCAGCAGCTCGATTCGGGACAGGGTAAAGACCCAGTACTTC. Translating it yields CASSSIRDRVKTQYF. Using reference TRBV5-4 and TRBJ2-5 for the parts outside the CDR3, the full variable domain is ETGVTQSPTHLIKTRGQQVTLRCSSQSGHNTVSWYQQALGQGPQFIFQYYREEENGRGNFPPRFSGLQFPNYSSELNVNALELDDSALYLCASSSIRDRVKTQYFGPGTRLLVL.

The V call is TRBV2, the J call TRBJ2-1, with 8 bases aligning to TRBD1. J lost 0 bases, V lost 5 bases, and 3 bases had no gene match. Germline CDR1 SNHLY, CDR2 FYNNEI. This CDR3 comprises 15 residues. This CDR3 reads CASSRDRSSYNEQFF. Written as DNA, the CDR3 is TGTGCCAGCAGTCGGGACAGGAGCTCCTACAATGAGCAGTTCTTC.

V usage is TRBV27 and J usage is TRBJ1-2, with a possible D match to TRBD1 (5 bases). The CDR3 is 12 amino acids. Germline-derived CDR1 and CDR2 are MNHEY and SMNVEV (reference sequence). V shed 5 bases and J shed 6 bases, with 10 bases lying between them. CDR3 region: CASSPGGHGYTF. For the CDR3, the DNA is TGTGCCAGCAGTCCGGGGGGACATGGCTACACCTTC.

This chain uses TRBV9 with TRBJ2-5; 8 bases match TRBD1. V dropped 2 bases and J dropped 5; count of bases not matched to a gene: 5. Per germline, CDR1 SGDLS and CDR2 YYNGEE. The CDR3 covers 14 residues. The CDR3 DNA reads as TGTGCCAGCAGCGTTGGGACAGGAAGGGAGACCCAGTACTTC. Protein product: CASSVGTGRETQYF.

The chain uses TRBV6-6 and TRBJ1-5, with D possibly TRBD1 on 5 matching bases. The CDR3 length is 16 residues. V was clipped by 0 bases and J by 7 bases, with 16 bases between them. From germline, CDR1 is MNHNY and CDR2 SVGAGI (reference sequence). The CDR3 nucleotides are TGTGCCAGCAGTTACTCCGGGACTGTTGAGCGGCAGCCCCAGCATTTT. Translation: CASSYSGTVERQPQHF.

J is TRBJ2-7 and V is TRBV28; 7 bases line up with TRBD1. Germline V CDR1 and CDR2: MDHEN, SYDVKM. The CDR3 runs 14 residues. V shed 4 bases and J 1 base; nucleotides not matched to a gene: 4. CDR3 sequence reads: CASSSGGQSYEQYF. CDR3 bases: TGTGCCAGCAGTTCTGGGGGACAGTCCTACGAGCAGTACTTC.

The sample holds a few counts of this clone. For the CDR3, the DNA is TGTGCCAGCAGTTCCGACAGTAACACTGAAGCTTTCTTT. Translated: CASSSDSNTEAFF. The V gene is TRBV28, the J gene TRBJ1-1; D may be TRBD1 (5 bases). Germline V gives CDR1 MDHEN, CDR2 SYDVKM. This CDR3 contains 13 residues. V was cut by 4 bases and J by 2 bases, with 8 bases left in between.

V gene TRBV27 combines with J gene TRBJ2-1; TRBD2 aligns across 8 bases. Germline loops: CDR1 MNHEY, CDR2 SMNVEV (reference sequence). This CDR3 is 15 amino acids long. Unmatched junction bases numbered 7, after V lost 6 bases and J lost 3 bases. Written as DNA, the CDR3 is TGTGCCAGCAGAAACAGCGGGGGTTACTACAATGAGCAGTTCTTC. Translating gives CASRNSGGYYNEQFF.

The V gene is TRBV19, the J gene TRBJ1-2; D may be TRBD1 (6 bases). In germline, CDR1 is LNHDA, CDR2 SQIVND (reference sequence). This CDR3 spans 15 amino acids. V dropped 3 bases and J dropped 3 bases, with 14 bases sitting between them. The CDR3 DNA reads as TGTGCCAGTAGTATTTTAGGACAGCTACACTATGGCTACACCTTC. Its translation is CASSILGQLHYGYTF.

The rearrangement uses TRBV6-5 and TRBJ1-2, with 11 positions matching TRBD1. This CDR3 region has 15 residues. Germline loops: CDR1 MNHEY, CDR2 SVGAGI. V shed 6 bases and J 5 bases; nucleotides not matched to a gene: 8. In DNA form, the CDR3 reads TGTGCCAGCAGCCGCGGACAGGGGGCAGAGTATGGCTACACCTTC. Its translation is CASSRGQGAEYGYTF.

This chain links TRBV5-4 with TRBJ1-1; TRBD1 is a possible D gene (5 bases). There are 16 residues in the CDR3. CDR1 and CDR2 from the germline V gene are SGHNT and YYREEE (reference sequence). Trimming took off 0 bases at V and 5 bases at J, with 17 bases between the two ends. CDR3: CASSLGGRGSATEAFF. The CDR3 DNA reads TGTGCCAGCAGCTTGGGGGGACGGGGGTCCGCGACTGAAGCTTTCTTT.

The chain is built from TRBV4-1 and TRBJ1-2, with D possibly matching TRBD1 (6 bases). CDR1 MGHRA and CDR2 YSYEKL come from the germline V gene. The CDR3 covers 15 residues. Deletions cut 1 base from V and 7 bases from J, with 16 bases between. The CDR3 spells CASSQVRVAGAGYTF. CDR3 nucleotides: TGCGCCAGCAGCCAAGTAAGAGTGGCAGGGGCTGGCTACACCTTC.

The DNA for the CDR3 is TGTGCCAGCAGTTCCGTCCGGGACAGGGACCCCCAGCCCCAGCATTTT. The encoded protein is CASSSVRDRDPQPQHF. The gene calls are TRBV7-9 and TRBJ1-5; 9 nucleotides agree with TRBD1. Unmatched junction bases numbered 13, after V lost 6 bases and J lost 7 bases. The CDR3 runs 16 residues. Looked up from germline, CDR1 is SEHNR and CDR2 is FQNEAQ (reference sequence).

The chain joins TRBV4-1 to TRBJ2-2; 8 bases map to TRBD2. After removal of 1 base from V and 2 bases from J, the junction contained 6 bases not matched to a gene. This CDR3 has 17 residues. Per the germline V gene, CDR1 is MGHRA and CDR2 is YSYEKL. CDR3: CASSQGGSGGNTGELFF. In DNA, the CDR3 is TGCGCCAGCAGCCAAGGGGGAAGCGGGGGTAACACCGGGGAGCTGTTTTTT.

The chain combines TRBV6-5 with TRBJ1-6; D gene uncertain. From germline, CDR1 is MNHEY and CDR2 SVGAGI. The CDR3 spans 14 residues. With 6 bases removed from V and 1 base from J, the gap between germline ends came to 7 bases. The CDR3 bases are TGTGCCAGCAGGCAGCGATCCTATAATTCACCCCTCCACTTT. Translating it yields CASRQRSYNSPLHF.

The V and J genes are TRBV2 and TRBJ2-3; D is perhaps TRBD1 (5 bases). Germline values: CDR1 SNHLY, CDR2 FYNNEI. The CDR3 totals 15 residues. The V end was cut by 0 bases, the J end by 7 bases, with 14 bases between. The CDR3 DNA reads as TGTGCCAGCAGTGAAGCGCAGGGAACCTTCTATACGCAGTATTTT. Translated: CASSEAQGTFYTQYF.

The rearrangement uses TRBV5-1 and TRBJ1-6, with 8 positions matching TRBD1. The germline CDR1 and CDR2 sequences are SGHRS and YFSETQ. V lost 4 bases to trimming and J lost 7 bases; unmatched junction nucleotides: 4. The CDR3 is 14 residues long. CDR3 region: CASSVGQANSPLHF. CDR3 sequence (DNA): TGCGCCAGCAGCGTGGGACAGGCAAATTCACCCCTCCACTTT.

The chain carries TRBV4-3 and TRBJ2-3; tentative D call: TRBD2 (5 bases). CDR1 LGHNA and CDR2 YSLEER come from the germline V gene. The length of the CDR3 is 14 residues. Trimming pared 1 base from V and 6 bases from J, leaving 11 bases between. CDR3 amino acids: CASSQVGVADTQYF. The CDR3 DNA is TGCGCCAGCAGCCAAGTCGGGGTAGCGGATACGCAGTATTTT.

The CDR3 region has the DNA TGTGCCAGCACCCTTAGCTACGAGCAGTACTTC. As protein: CASTLSYEQYF. The rearrangement joins TRBV6-1 to TRBJ2-7; D is undetermined. Germline CDR1 reads MNHNS; CDR2 reads SASEGT. Trimming removed 7 bases from V and 3 bases from J, with 7 bases in between. CDR3 length: 11 amino acids.

V and J are TRBV28 and TRBJ2-1; perhaps TRBD1 as D (5 bases). The CDR3 extends over 16 amino acids. Germline values: CDR1 MDHEN, CDR2 SYDVKM. The germline V and J ends were trimmed by 6 bases and 0 bases, with 15 bases remaining between them. The CDR3 sequence: CASRGQQGSSYNEQFF. CDR3 nucleotide sequence: TGTGCCAGCAGGGGGCAGCAGGGTTCCTCCTACAATGAGCAGTTCTTC.

This clone was counted between two and nine times. The rearrangement uses TRBV5-1 and TRBJ1-4; TRBD1 is a possible D gene (6 bases). The CDR3 is 13 residues long. V was clipped by 6 bases and J by 7 bases, with 13 bases between them. Looked up from germline, CDR1 is SGHRS and CDR2 is YFSETQ. The DNA of the CDR3 is TGCGCCAGCACCGGGGGGCGAGGTGAAAAACTGTTTTTT. Translating it yields CASTGGRGEKLFF.